This T cell receptor beta chain was sequenced in a study of vaccination and CD4 T cells after COVID-19. Trimming left V 0 bases short and J 8 bases short, with 13 bases between. In germline, CDR1 is SGHAT, CDR2 FQNNGV. The CDR3 contains 14 residues. Points from the study as a whole: Convalescent patients' median share of reactive clones seen only post-vaccination was 80% to 90%.

Oncomine TCR Beta short-read sequencing was applied to DNA from cultured CD4+ T cells. TCRdb analysed the PCR reads with MiXCR anew, one entry per CDR3 protein. The sample has around 9,000 distinct CDR3 sequences, about 54% seen once. Stated treatment: approximately 9-day PBMC culture with coronavirus spike peptide pools or control peptides (ViraFEST assay). Expanded clonotypes were found by TCR sequencing after peptide-pool stimulation (ViraFEST). It was with about 10 IU/ml IL-2 and around 10 ug/ml peptide pools that roughly 2 million PBMCs per well were cultured. Remarks on this clonotype: Its antigen is unidentified.

The V call is TRBV11-2, the J call TRBJ1-1; unclear D gene. The clonotype was recovered from a human donor who had recovered from COVID-19. Sequencing used CD4+ T cells from blood, cultured in vitro. DNA of the CDR3: TGTGCCAGCAGCTTAGATGGCGGTATAAAGGAAGCTTTCTTT. Translating gives CASSLDGGIKEAFF.